This TCR beta chain was identified in a study of cytomegalovirus exposure and HLA in healthy donors. Study-level findings and limits: In a later analysis, V- and J-gene trimming of beta chains associated with a DCLRE1C missense variant, replicated independently. Other equally common chains were less clonally expanded than HLA-associated TCR beta chains, a later analysis showed.

Primers for the PCR totalled 60 Vbeta and 13 Jbeta. Libraries were prepared by immunoSEQ multiplex PCR; TCRdb keeps only in-frame clonotypes and omits some of them. Among 100,000 to 150,000 clones listed, over 60% were seen once. As regards this clone: Its matching antigen is unknown.

Germline assignment: CDR1 SGHVS and CDR2 FNYEAQ. The CDR3 covers 14 residues. The chain employs TRBV7-6 and TRBJ2-5, with D possibly matching TRBD2 (6 bases). The DNA end lines up better with TRBJ2-7; the J call may be wrong. The sequence derives from a male donor in good health and CMV-seropositive. Sequenced: PBMCs. CDR3 sequence (DNA): TGTGCCAGCAGCGTGGGACTCCTGACCTACGAGCAGTACTTC. Encoded protein: CASSVGLLTYEQYF.